This TCR beta chain was recovered during a study of human T cells and chemical hapten exposure. Study in general: Upper-back patches of 0.01% DPC were read at 6 days.

TCRdb itself ran the RACE reads through MiXCR, one entry per CDR3 protein. Of fewer than 150,000 distinct CDR3 sequences listed, 13% are singletons. Trimming removed 1 base from V and 4 bases from J, with 7 bases in between. The length of the CDR3 is 13 residues. Germline V gene lookup returns CDR1 SGHAT and CDR2 FQNNGV. As to time point: pre-sensitization, week 0. Treatment: therapeutic diphenylcyclopropenone sensitization with weekly scalp DPC. This clonotype was seen a few times. J is TRBJ1-2 and V is TRBV11-2; D uncertain. The sequencing here drew on whole blood, taken in connection with sensitization to the hapten diphenylcyclopropenone (DPC). This clonotype was obtained from a young woman with alopecia areata. Some clones in this sample may be carry-over from other donors' samples. CDR3 DNA: TGTGCCAGCAGCTTAGCGGCCTTCTATGGCTACACCTTC. Encoded protein: CASSLAAFYGYTF.